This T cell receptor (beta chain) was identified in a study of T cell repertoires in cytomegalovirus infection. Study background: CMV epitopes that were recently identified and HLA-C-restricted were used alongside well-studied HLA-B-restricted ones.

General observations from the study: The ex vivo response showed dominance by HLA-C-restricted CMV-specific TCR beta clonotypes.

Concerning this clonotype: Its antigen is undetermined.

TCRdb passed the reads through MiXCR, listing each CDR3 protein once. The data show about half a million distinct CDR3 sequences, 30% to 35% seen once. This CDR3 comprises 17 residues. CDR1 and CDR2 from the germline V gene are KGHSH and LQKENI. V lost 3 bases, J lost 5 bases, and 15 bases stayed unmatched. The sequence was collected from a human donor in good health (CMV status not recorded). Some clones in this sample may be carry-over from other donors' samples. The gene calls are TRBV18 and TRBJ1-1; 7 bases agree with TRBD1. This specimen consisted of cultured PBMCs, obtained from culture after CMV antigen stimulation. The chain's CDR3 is CASSPRTGQAMRTEAFF. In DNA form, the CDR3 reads TGTGCCAGCTCACCGAGGACAGGTCAGGCAATGCGGACTGAAGCTTTCTTT.